This TCR beta chain was sequenced for a study of T cell responses to AZD1222 COVID-19 vaccine. This clone came up a few times. Its specificity is unknown. Method: immunoSEQ multiplex PCR; TCRdb's copy keeps in-frame clones and lacks some. This sample has approximately 130,000 clones, with less than 95% found just once. Study-level findings and limits: Breadth and depth of Spike-specific TCRs rose after two AZD1222 doses.

This material consisted of peripheral blood, taken on day 0 of AZD1222 vaccination. The sequence came from an adult in good health.

CDR3 nucleotides: TGTGCCAGCTCACCAAATACAAAGGGTGGCGAGCAGTACTTC. Translated: CASSPNTKGGEQYF. The chain recombines TRBV18 with TRBJ2-7; D gene unclear. Germline V lookup: CDR1 KGHSH, CDR2 LQKENI. The CDR3 runs 14 residues. V was cut by 2 bases and J by 6 bases, with 14 bases left in between.